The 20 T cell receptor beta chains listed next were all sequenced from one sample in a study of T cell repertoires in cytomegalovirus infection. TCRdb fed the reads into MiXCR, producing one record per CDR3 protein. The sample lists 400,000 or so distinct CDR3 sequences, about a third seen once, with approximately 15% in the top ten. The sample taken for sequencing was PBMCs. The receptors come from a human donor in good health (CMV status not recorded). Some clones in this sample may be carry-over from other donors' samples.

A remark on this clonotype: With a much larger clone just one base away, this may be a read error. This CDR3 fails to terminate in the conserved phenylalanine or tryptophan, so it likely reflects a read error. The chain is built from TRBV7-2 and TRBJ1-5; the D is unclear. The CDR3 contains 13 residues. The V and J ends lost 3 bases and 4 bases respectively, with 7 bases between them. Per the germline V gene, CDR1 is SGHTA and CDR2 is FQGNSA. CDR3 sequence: CASSFSPNQPQHC. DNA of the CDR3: TGTGCCAGCAGCTTCTCACCTAATCAGCCCCAGCATTGT.

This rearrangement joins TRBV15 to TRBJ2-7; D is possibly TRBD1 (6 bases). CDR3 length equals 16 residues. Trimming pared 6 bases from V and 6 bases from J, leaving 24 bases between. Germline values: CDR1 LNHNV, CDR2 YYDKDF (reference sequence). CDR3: CATRSLGGAGQREQYF. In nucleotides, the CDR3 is TGTGCCACCAGGTCTCTGGGTGGGGCTGGACAGCGCGAGCAGTACTTC. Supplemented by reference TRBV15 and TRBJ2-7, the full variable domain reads DAMVIQNPRYQVTQFGKPVTLSCSQTLNHNVMYWYQQKSSQAPKLLFHYYDKDFNNEADTPDNFQSRRPNTSFCFLDIRSPGLGDTAMYLCATRSLGGAGQREQYFGPGTRLTVT.

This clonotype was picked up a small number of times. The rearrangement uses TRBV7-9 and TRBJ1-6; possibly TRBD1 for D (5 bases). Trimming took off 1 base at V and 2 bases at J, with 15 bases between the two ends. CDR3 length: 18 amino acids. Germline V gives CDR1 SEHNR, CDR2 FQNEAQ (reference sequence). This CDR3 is CASSLEYGRDAYNSPLHF. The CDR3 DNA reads TGTGCCAGCAGCTTAGAGTATGGGCGGGACGCCTATAATTCACCCCTCCACTTT.

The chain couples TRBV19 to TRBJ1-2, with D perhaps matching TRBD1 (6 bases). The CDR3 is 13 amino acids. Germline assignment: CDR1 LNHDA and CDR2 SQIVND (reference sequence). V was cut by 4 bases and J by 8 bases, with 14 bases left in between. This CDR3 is CASSTQGFGGYTF. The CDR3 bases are TGTGCCAGTAGTACCCAGGGGTTCGGGGGCTACACCTTC.

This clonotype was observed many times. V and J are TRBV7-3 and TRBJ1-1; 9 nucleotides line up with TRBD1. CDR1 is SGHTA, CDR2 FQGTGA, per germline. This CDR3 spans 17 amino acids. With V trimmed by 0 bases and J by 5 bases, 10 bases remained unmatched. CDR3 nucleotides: TGTGCCAGCAGCTTAACGGGCCTACAGGGGGCGAGTACTGAAGCTTTCTTT. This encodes CASSLTGLQGASTEAFF.

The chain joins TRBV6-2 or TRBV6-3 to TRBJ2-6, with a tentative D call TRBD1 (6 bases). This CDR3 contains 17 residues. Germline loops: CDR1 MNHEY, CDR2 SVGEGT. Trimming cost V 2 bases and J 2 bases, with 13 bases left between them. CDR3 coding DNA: TGTGCCAGCAGTTACACAGGGATCTTCCCTGGGGCCAACGTCCTGACTTTC. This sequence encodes CASSYTGIFPGANVLTF.

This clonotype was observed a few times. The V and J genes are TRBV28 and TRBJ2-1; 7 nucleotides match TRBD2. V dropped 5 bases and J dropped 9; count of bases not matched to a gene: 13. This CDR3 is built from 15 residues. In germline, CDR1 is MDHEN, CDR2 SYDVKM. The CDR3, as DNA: TGTGCCAGCAGTCCCGAGGGCAGCGGGGAGAGTGAGCAGTTCTTC. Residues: CASSPEGSGESEQFF.

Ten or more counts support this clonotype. For the CDR3, the DNA is TGTGCCAGCAGCCCGCGGGAGGATAGTGAAAAACTGTTTTTT. Protein: CASSPREDSEKLFF. The chain couples TRBV11-2 to TRBJ1-4; D not certain. With 5 bases removed from V and 7 bases from J, the gap between germline ends came to 14 bases. Germline V gene data show CDR1 as SGHAT and CDR2 as FQNNGV. CDR3 size: 14 residues. The variable domain in full, completed from reference TRBV11-2 and TRBJ1-4, reads EAGVAQSPRYKIIEKRQSVAFWCNPISGHATLYWYQQILGQGPKLLIQFQNNGVVDDSQLPKDRFSAERLKGVDSTLKIQPAKLEDSAVYLCASSPREDSEKLFFGSGTQLSVL.

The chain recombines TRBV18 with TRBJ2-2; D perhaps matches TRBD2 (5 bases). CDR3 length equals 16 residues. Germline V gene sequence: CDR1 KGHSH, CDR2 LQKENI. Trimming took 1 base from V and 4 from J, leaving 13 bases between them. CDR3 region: CASSPRTGITTGELFF. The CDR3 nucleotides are TGTGCCAGCTCACCACGGACGGGGATTACCACCGGGGAGCTGTTTTTT.

The CDR3 nucleotides read TGTGCCAGCAGTGCTACGGGGCTCCACGATAGCACAGATACGCAGTATTTT. Translation gives CASSATGLHDSTDTQYF. The rearrangement joins TRBV6-4 to TRBJ2-3; perhaps D is TRBD1 or TRBD2 (5 bases each). This CDR3 is 17 amino acids long. The V gene lost 4 bases and the J gene lost 0 bases, with 17 bases spanning the gap. The germline V gene encodes CDR1 MRHNA and CDR2 SNTAGT.

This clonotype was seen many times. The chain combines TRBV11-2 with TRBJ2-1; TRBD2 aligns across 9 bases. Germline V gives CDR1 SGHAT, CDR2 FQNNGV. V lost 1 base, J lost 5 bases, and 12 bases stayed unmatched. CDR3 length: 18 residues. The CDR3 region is CASSLVGGPSGVNNEQFF. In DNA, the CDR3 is TGTGCCAGCAGCTTAGTGGGGGGCCCTAGCGGGGTAAACAATGAGCAGTTCTTC.

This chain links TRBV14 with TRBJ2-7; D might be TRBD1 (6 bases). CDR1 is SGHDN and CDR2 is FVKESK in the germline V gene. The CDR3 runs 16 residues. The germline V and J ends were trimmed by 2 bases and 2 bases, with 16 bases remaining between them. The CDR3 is CASSQSPRGFPYEQYF. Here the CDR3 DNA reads TGTGCCAGCAGCCAAAGCCCCAGGGGTTTTCCCTACGAGCAGTACTTC. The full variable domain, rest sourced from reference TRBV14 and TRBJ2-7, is EAGVTQFPSHSVIEKGQTVTLRCDPISGHDNLYWYRRVMGKEIKFLLHFVKESKQDESGMPNNRFLAERTGGTYSTLKVQPAELEDSGVYFCASSQSPRGFPYEQYFGPGTRLTVT.

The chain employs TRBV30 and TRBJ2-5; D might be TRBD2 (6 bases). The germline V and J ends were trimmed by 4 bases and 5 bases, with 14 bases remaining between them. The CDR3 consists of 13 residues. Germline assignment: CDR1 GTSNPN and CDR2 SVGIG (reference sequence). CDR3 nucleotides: TGTGCCTGGAACCGCGGGGTATGGGAGACCCAGTACTTC. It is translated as CAWNRGVWETQYF.

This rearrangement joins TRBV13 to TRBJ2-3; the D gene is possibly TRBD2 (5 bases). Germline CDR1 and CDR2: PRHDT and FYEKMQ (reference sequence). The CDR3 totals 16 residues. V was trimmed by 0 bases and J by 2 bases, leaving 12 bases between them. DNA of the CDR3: TGTGCCAGCAGCTTAGGCCGAGGGAGAATCACAGATACGCAGTATTTT. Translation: CASSLGRGRITDTQYF.

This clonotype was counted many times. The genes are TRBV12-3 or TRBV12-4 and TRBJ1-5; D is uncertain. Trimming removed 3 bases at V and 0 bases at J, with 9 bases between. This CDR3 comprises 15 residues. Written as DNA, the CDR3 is TGTGCCAGCAGTTTCAGTACCGATAGCAATCAGCCCCAGCATTTT. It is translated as CASSFSTDSNQPQHF.

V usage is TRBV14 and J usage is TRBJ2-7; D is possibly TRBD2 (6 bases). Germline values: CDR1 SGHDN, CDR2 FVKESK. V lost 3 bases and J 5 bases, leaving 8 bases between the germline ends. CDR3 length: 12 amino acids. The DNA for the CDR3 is TGTGCCAGCAGCCATGGAGGGAACGAGCAGTACTTC. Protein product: CASSHGGNEQYF.

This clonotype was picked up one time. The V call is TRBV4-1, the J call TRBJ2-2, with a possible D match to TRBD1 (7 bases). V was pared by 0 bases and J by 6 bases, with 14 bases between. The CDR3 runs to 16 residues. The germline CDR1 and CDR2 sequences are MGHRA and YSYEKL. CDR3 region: CASSQEGGGSAGELFF. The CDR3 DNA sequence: TGCGCCAGCAGCCAAGAAGGAGGGGGCTCGGCCGGGGAGCTGTTTTTT.

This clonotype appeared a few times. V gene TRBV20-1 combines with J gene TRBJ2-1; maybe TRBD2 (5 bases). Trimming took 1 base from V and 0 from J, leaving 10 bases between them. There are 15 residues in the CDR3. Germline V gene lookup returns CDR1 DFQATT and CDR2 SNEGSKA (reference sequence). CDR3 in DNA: TGCAGTGCTAGAGGTCGGGGAAGCTCCTACAATGAGCAGTTCTTC. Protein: CSARGRGSSYNEQFF.

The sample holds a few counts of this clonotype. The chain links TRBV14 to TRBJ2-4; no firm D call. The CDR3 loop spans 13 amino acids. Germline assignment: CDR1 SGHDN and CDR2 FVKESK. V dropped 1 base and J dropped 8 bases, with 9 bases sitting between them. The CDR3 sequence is CASSQGNLDIQYF. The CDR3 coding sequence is TGTGCCAGCAGCCAAGGCAATCTGGACATTCAGTACTTC.

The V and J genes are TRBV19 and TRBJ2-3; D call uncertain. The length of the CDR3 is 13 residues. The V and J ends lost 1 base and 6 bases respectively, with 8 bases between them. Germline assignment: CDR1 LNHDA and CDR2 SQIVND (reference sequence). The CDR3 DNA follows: TGTGCCAGTAGTATAGCAGACGGGGATACGCAGTATTTT. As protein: CASSIADGDTQYF.